This T cell receptor (beta chain) originates from a study of T-cell memory formation after mild COVID-19. This clonotype showed up just a few times. What it binds is unknown. Findings of the study overall: Nothing showed for sure that second-wave clones peaking on day 37 were SARS-CoV-2 specific. The study detected some responding clones in pre-infection memory, suggesting cross-reactive memory joined.

V gave up 7 bases and J gave up 0 bases, with 7 bases separating them. This CDR3 comprises 13 residues. Constant-segment-primed 5'RACE gave TCR alpha and TCR beta cDNA libraries with sample barcodes and UMIs. TCRdb redid the calling of the 5' RACE reads with MiXCR, one entry per CDR3 protein. The sample consists of fewer than 150,000 distinct CDR3 sequences, about 15% of them appearing once. The sequenced sample consisted of PBMCs or a T cell subset sorted from them (not recorded which). The TCR sequence derives from a man younger than 30 who had mild COVID-19 (a few samples of this study predate the infection). Cell type and time point are not known. The gene calls are TRBV12-3 or TRBV12-4 and TRBJ2-4; no firm D call. As DNA, the CDR3 is TGTGCCAGCACAAGGGAAGCCAAAAACATTCAGTACTTC. This codes for CASTREAKNIQYF.